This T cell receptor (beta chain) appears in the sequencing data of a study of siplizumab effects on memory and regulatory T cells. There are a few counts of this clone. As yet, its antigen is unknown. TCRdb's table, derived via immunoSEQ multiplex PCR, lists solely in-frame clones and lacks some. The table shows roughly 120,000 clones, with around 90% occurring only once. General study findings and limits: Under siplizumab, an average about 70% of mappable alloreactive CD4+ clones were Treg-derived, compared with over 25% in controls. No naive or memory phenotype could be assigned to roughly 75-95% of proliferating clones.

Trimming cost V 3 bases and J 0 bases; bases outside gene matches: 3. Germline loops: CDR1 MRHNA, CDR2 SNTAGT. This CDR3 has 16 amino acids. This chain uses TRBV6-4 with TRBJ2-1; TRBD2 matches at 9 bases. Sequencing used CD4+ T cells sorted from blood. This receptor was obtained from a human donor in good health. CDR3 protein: CASSDFSGSSYNEQFF. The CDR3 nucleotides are TGTGCCAGCAGTGATTTTAGCGGGAGCTCCTACAATGAGCAGTTCTTC.